The present TCR beta chain was sequenced within a study of CD8 T cells in Susac syndrome. CD8+ and CD4+ blood T cells underwent TCR beta sequencing. TEMRA cells underwent FACS enrichment and CD8+ and CD4+ T cells underwent negative isolation. General study findings and limits: The study recognized that its TCR sequencing and HLA analysis covered a relatively small number of individuals.

Reverse transcription used roughly 0.5 to 1 ug RNA and random hexamers. The method of amplification for TCR beta CDR3 was immunoSEQ multiplex PCR, covering 54 Vbeta and 13 Jbeta. TCRdb independently ran MiXCR on the immunoSEQ multiplex PCR reads; one entry per CDR3 protein. The table shows about 210,000 distinct CDR3 sequences, with 95% occurring only once. Germline V gene lookup returns CDR1 DFQATT and CDR2 SNEGSKA (reference sequence). CDR3 size: 14 residues. Trimming pared 5 bases from V and 6 bases from J, leaving 19 bases between. This clonotype is a singleton in its sample. What it binds is unknown.

The specimen was CD4+ T cells from PBMCs. The TCR comes from a human donor with multiple sclerosis. This chain connects TRBV20-1 to TRBJ1-2; perhaps TRBD1 as D (6 bases). CDR3 region: CSAVTGRTKDGYTF. The CDR3 DNA reads TGCAGTGCTGTGACAGGAAGGACTAAAGATGGCTACACCTTC.